This T cell receptor (beta chain) derives from a study of cytomegalovirus exposure and HLA in healthy donors. Primers: 60 Vbeta forward and 13 Jbeta reverse. In the authors' workflow: An analysis that came later counted 80 million or so unique TCR beta chains, roughly 11 million shared. Data came from immunoSEQ multiplex PCR; TCRdb stores just in-frame clones and leaves some out. V, J and clone size are taken as reported in that table, and D and trimming were inferred from the DNA itself. The data contain over 150,000 clones, roughly four fifths of them seen just once; the ten biggest clones take up 0.075% to 0.1%. This sequence originates from a boy aged 2 to 10 in good health and CMV-seronegative. What was sequenced was PBMCs.

Written as DNA, the CDR3 is TGTGCCACCAGCAGACGCGGGACAGGGCTGCGTCACGATGAGCAGTTCTTC. Translated, it gives CATSRRGTGLRHDEQFF. The rearrangement links TRBV15 to TRBJ2-1; 9 bases are a match to TRBD1. In germline, CDR1 is LNHNV, CDR2 YYDKDF (reference sequence). The CDR3 is made up of 17 amino acids. After removal of 2 bases from V and 8 bases from J, the junction contained 13 bases not matched to a gene.